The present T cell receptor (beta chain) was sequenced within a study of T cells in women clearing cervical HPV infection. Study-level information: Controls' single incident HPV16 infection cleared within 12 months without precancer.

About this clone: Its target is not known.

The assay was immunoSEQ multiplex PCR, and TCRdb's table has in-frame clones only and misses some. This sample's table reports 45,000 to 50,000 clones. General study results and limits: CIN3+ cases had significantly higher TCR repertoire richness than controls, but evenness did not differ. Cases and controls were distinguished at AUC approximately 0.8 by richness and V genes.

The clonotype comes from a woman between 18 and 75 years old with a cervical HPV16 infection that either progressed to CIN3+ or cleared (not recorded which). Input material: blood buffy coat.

CDR3 residues: CSAQTSGAHNEQFF. CDR3 DNA (partial): TGCAGTGCCCAGACTAGCGGGGCCCACAATGAG. The chain couples TRBV20-1 to TRBJ2-1; the match to TRBD2 covers 11 bases. The read terminates 3 residues before the CDR3 end, so the remaining end is supplied by the germline J gene. This CDR3 contains 14 residues. CDR1 is DFQATT, CDR2 SNEGSKA, per germline (reference sequence). Trimming cost V 6 bases and J 5 bases; bases outside gene matches: 6.